A selection of T cell receptor beta chains follows, all from one sample in a study of T cell repertoires in cytomegalovirus infection. One entry per CDR3 protein, called by TCRdb with MiXCR from the reads. Of fewer than 200,000 distinct CDR3 sequences listed, 8% to 10% are singletons. The sequencing sample was made of PBMCs. The receptors derive from a human donor in good health (CMV status not recorded). Some clones in this sample may be carry-over from other donors' samples. CDR3s include the opening cysteine and the closing phenylalanine or tryptophan. D genes are given only for firm matches. Size is omitted from some rows. Given values are once, few, many or a class for expanded clones.

length	V	size	D	J	DNA	CDR3
16	TRBV7-8	many	NA	TRBJ1-2	TGTGCCAGCAGCTTAGACGTCTCGATCCAGAACTATGGCTACACCTTC	CASSLDVSIQNYGYTF
14	TRBV30	NA	NA	TRBJ1-1	TGTGCCTGGAGCTCCTGGGATTTCAACACTGAAGCTTTCTTT	CAWSSWDFNTEAFF
15	TRBV19	many	NA	TRBJ2-7	TGTGCCAGTAGTATAGGATCGAGGGGCCCCTACGAGCAGTACTTC	CASSIGSRGPYEQYF
15	TRBV28	many	NA	TRBJ1-2	TGTGCCAGCAGTCCACCGGGGGGGGGCGGCTATGGCTACACCTTC	CASSPPGGGGYGYTF
15	TRBV20-1	few	TRBD2	TRBJ2-1	TGCAGTGCTAGAGAATTAGGACTAGCGGGGGAAGATGAGTTCTTC	CSARELGLAGEDEFF
15	TRBV25-1	many	NA	TRBJ2-1	TGTGCCAGCAGTTCGGGGGCGAGTCCCTACAATGAGCAGTTCTTC	CASSSGASPYNEQFF
14	TRBV6-2/TRBV6-3	many	TRBD1	TRBJ2-1	TGTGCCAGCAGTTACTTAACAGGGGGCGGTGAGCAGTTCTTC	CASSYLTGGGEQFF
15	TRBV5-5	many	TRBD1	TRBJ2-1	TGTGCCAGCAGCCTGGGACAGCGCTCCTACAATGAGCAGTTCTTC	CASSLGQRSYNEQFF
14	TRBV30	once	NA	TRBJ1-1	TGTGCCTGGCGTTACGGGGGCTTGCGGACTGAAGCTTTCTTT	CAWRYGGLRTEAFF
15	TRBV7-2	many	TRBD1	TRBJ1-1	TGTGCCAGCAGCTTAGTGACAGGGGGTAGGACTGAAGCTTTCTTT	CASSLVTGGRTEAFF
13	TRBV10-2	many	NA	TRBJ2-5	TGCGCCAGCAGTGTGCGCGGTAAAGAGACCCAGTACTTC	CASSVRGKETQYF
15	TRBV5-1	few	TRBD1	TRBJ1-6	TGCGCCAGCAGCTCACGGGACAGGAATAATTCACCCCTCCACTTT	CASSSRDRNNSPLHF
15	TRBV11-2	few	TRBD1	TRBJ2-7	TGTGCCAGCAGCTCGATCCGGGACAGGAAAGGAGAGCAGTACTTC	CASSSIRDRKGEQYF
15	TRBV14	many	NA	TRBJ1-3	TGTGCCAGCAGCCATGACCTATACTCTGGAAACACCATATATTTT	CASSHDLYSGNTIYF
13	TRBV4-3	NA	NA	TRBJ1-1	TGCGCCAGCAGCCAAGCAGGGGTGGGTGAAGCTTTCTTT	CASSQAGVGEAFF
11	TRBV6-1	NA	NA	TRBJ2-1	TGTGCCATTAGTCCCCGGGATGAGCAGTTCTTC	CAISPRDEQFF
14	TRBV5-1	NA	NA	TRBJ1-1	TGCGCCAGCACCCAAGGAGGTAGGGGCACTGAAGCTTTCTTT	CASTQGGRGTEAFF
17	TRBV7-2	many	TRBD1	TRBJ1-4	TGTGCCAGCAGCCTCCTGCCCGCCGGGACAGGGAGGGAAAAACTGTTTTTT	CASSLLPAGTGREKLFF
18	TRBV19	many	TRBD2	TRBJ2-1	TGTGCCAGTGATAGAGGAGGGATAGCGGGCCGGATTTACAATGAGCAGTTCTTC	CASDRGGIAGRIYNEQFF
16	TRBV20-1	many	TRBD1	TRBJ2-5	TGCAGTGCGAGACGCCCGGACAGGGGATCGAAAGAGACCCAGTACTTC	CSARRPDRGSKETQYF
15	TRBV4-3	many	NA	TRBJ1-6	TGCGCCAGCAGCATCGGGACGGCGGATAATTCACCCCTCCACTTT	CASSIGTADNSPLHF
15	TRBV20-1	few	NA	TRBJ2-5	TGCAGTGCTAGAGACACTCGACTAATACAAGAGACCCAGTACTTC	CSARDTRLIQETQYF
14	TRBV28	few	NA	TRBJ1-6	TGTGCCAGCAGTCAGGGACGAGACGGTTCACCCCTCCACTTT	CASSQGRDGSPLHF
15	TRBV7-2	many	NA	TRBJ2-2	TGTGCCAGCAGCTTAGCTGGCTCGAACACCGGGGAGCTGTTTTTT	CASSLAGSNTGELFF
14	TRBV5-1	many	NA	TRBJ1-2	TGCGCCAGCAGCCCGGGGACGGGGACCTATGGCTACACCTTC	CASSPGTGTYGYTF
10	TRBV29-1	few	NA	TRBJ2-5	TGCAGCGTTGTCATCGAGACCCAGTACTTC	CSVVIETQYF
14	TRBV7-2	many	NA	TRBJ1-6	TGTGCCAGCAGCTCTGACAGGCGGAATTCACCCCTCCACTTT	CASSSDRRNSPLHF
15	TRBV7-2	many	NA	TRBJ2-1	TGTGCCAGCAGCTTAGCGCAGTCCCGAGGGAATGAGCAGTTCTTC	CASSLAQSRGNEQFF
18	TRBV19	NA	TRBD1	TRBJ1-1	TGTGCCAGTAGTATAGCTGGCAGGGGGCTTATGGCGGACACTGAAGCTTTCTTT	CASSIAGRGLMADTEAFF
16	TRBV7-8	many	NA	TRBJ2-5	TGTGCCAGCAGCCTCGACAGACAAGTAGCACAAGAGACCCAGTACTTC	CASSLDRQVAQETQYF
14	TRBV19	NA	NA	TRBJ1-1	TGTGCCAGTAGTTCTCTTCCCATGAACACTGAAGCTTTCTTT	CASSSLPMNTEAFF
12	TRBV7-9	NA	NA	TRBJ2-1	TGTGCCAGCAGCTTTAGAATTTATGAGCAGTTCTTC	CASSFRIYEQFF
13	TRBV29-1	few	TRBD1	TRBJ2-1	TGCAGCGTTAAGGGGGACAGTTACAATGAGCAGTTCTTC	CSVKGDSYNEQFF
15	TRBV19	many	NA	TRBJ1-2	TGTGCCAGTAGCTACGGGGTCCTAGGGGACTATGGCTACACCTTC	CASSYGVLGDYGYTF
14	TRBV5-4	many	NA	TRBJ1-1	TGTGCCAGCAGCTTTGGCAGCATGAACACTGAAGCTTTCTTT	CASSFGSMNTEAFF
16	TRBV4-1	NA	NA	TRBJ1-2	TGCGCCAGCAGCCGAGAGTCCCGGGTCTGGTCGTCTGGCTACACCTTC	CASSRESRVWSSGYTF
13	TRBV4-3	many	NA	TRBJ1-1	TGCGCCAGCAGCCAAGATACCAACACTGAAGCTTTCTTT	CASSQDTNTEAFF
13	TRBV30	many	NA	TRBJ1-3	TGTGCCTGGAGCACGCGCAAAGGAGACACCATATATTTT	CAWSTRKGDTIYF
14	TRBV7-2	many	TRBD2	TRBJ2-2	TGTGCCAGCAGCTTACTCCTAGCGGCCGGGGAGCTGTTTTTT	CASSLLLAAGELFF
14	TRBV28	many	TRBD1	TRBJ2-1	TGTGCCAGCAGTTTACCGGGACAGTACAATGAGCAGTTCTTC	CASSLPGQYNEQFF
13	TRBV12-3/TRBV12-4	many	TRBD2	TRBJ2-7	TGTGCCAGCAGTGAACTGGGGGGGTACGAGCAGTACTTC	CASSELGGYEQYF
15	TRBV19	NA	NA	TRBJ1-4	TGTGCCAGTAGTGTCGCAGGGGCAGCGGAGGAAAAACTGTTTTTT	CASSVAGAAEEKLFF
13	TRBV7-2	many	NA	TRBJ1-5	TGTGCCAGCAGCTTGATGGACAATCAGCCCCAGCATTTT	CASSLMDNQPQHF
14	TRBV11-2	NA	NA	TRBJ1-1	TGTGCCAGCAGCTCCTTAAAGTATAACACTGAAGCTTTCTTT	CASSSLKYNTEAFF
14	TRBV19	NA	NA	TRBJ1-5	TGTGCCAGTAGTATGAGGGGAAGGGGCCAGCCCCAGCATTTT	CASSMRGRGQPQHF
15	TRBV7-2	many	TRBD1	TRBJ2-5	TGTGCCAGCAGCCGAGACTTGGGACAGCGGGAGACCCAGTACTTC	CASSRDLGQRETQYF
13	TRBV6-5	NA	NA	TRBJ2-1	TGTGCCAGCAGTTTTTTCCGAGACAATGAGCAGTTCTTC	CASSFFRDNEQFF
13	TRBV6-5	many	NA	TRBJ1-3	TGTGCCAGCAGTCAGGTTCCTGGAAACACCATATATTTT	CASSQVPGNTIYF
14	TRBV9	many	TRBD2	TRBJ2-7	TGTGCCAGCAGCGTAGTTGCGGGAGGTGGAGAGCAGTACTTC	CASSVVAGGGEQYF
13	TRBV28	many	NA	TRBJ2-1	TGTGCCAGCAGTTTATACCGTTACAATGAGCAGTTCTTC	CASSLYRYNEQFF
12	TRBV28	many	NA	TRBJ2-3	TGTGCCAGCAGCCCACGAACCGATACGCAGTATTTT	CASSPRTDTQYF
14	TRBV20-1	NA	NA	TRBJ2-7	TGCAGTGCTAGTTTAGGCCGTATCTCCTACGAGCAGTACTTC	CSASLGRISYEQYF
15	TRBV11-2	NA	TRBD1	TRBJ2-3	TGTGCCAGCAGCTTGGACAGGGGGCATGCAGATACGCAGTATTTT	CASSLDRGHADTQYF
14	TRBV20-1	many	NA	TRBJ2-5	TGCAGTGCTCTCTCCTTCTCGGAGTTGGAGACCCAGTACTTC	CSALSFSELETQYF